Sequencing of this T cell receptor beta chain was carried out in a study of control samples from healthy donors and cancer patients. Profiling relied on immunoSEQ multiplex PCR, and the TCRdb table lists in-frame clones only, not all of them. The sample lists over 90,000 clones, around 89% seen once, with 15% to 20% in the top ten. V lost 1 base and J 4 bases, leaving 12 bases between the germline ends. This CDR3 has 15 residues. CDR1 LGHDT and CDR2 YNNKEL come from the germline V gene (reference sequence). The chain combines TRBV3-1 (or the pseudogene TRBV3-2) with TRBJ2-3; D gene unclear. This TCR came from a man aged 55 to 69 with lung cancer. The source material was PBMCs. As DNA, the CDR3 is TGTGCCAGCAGCCAAGTAGGTAGAAATCCAGATACGCAGTATTTT. Its protein product is CASSQVGRNPDTQYF.